Listed below are T cell receptor beta chains from one sample, sequenced in a study of human T cells and chemical hapten exposure. TCRdb passed the RACE reads through MiXCR, listing each CDR3 protein once. The top ten clones hold 1.5% to 2% of a sample with some 81,000 distinct CDR3 sequences, over 6.5% of them seen once. Material: whole blood. These receptors were collected from a female donor in good health. Some clones in this sample may be carry-over from other donors' samples. Both conserved end residues are part of each CDR3. A D gene is named only where the DNA matches it firmly. Some rows have no size entry. The others give once, few or many, or a class for an expanded clone.

d_call	clone_size	j_call	v_call	cdr3_aa	cdr3_nt
.	.	TRBJ1-5	TRBV4-1	CASSRRAGNQPQHF	TGCGCCAGCAGCCGCAGGGCTGGCAATCAGCCCCAGCATTTT
.	.	TRBJ2-7	TRBV19	CASKGTVSSYEQYF	TGTGCCAGTAAAGGAACAGTAAGCTCCTACGAGCAGTACTTC
TRBD1	many	TRBJ1-6	TRBV6-2/TRBV6-3	CASSYGQGESPLHF	TGTGCCAGCAGTTACGGACAGGGAGAATCACCCCTCCACTTT
TRBD1	few	TRBJ2-5	TRBV10-3	CAISAGQSGEETQYF	TGTGCCATCAGTGCGGGACAGTCGGGCGAAGAGACCCAGTACTTC
.	.	TRBJ2-1	TRBV7-2	CASSLERPRVGNEQFF	TGTGCCAGCAGCTTAGAACGACCCCGAGTAGGTAATGAGCAGTTCTTC
TRBD2	.	TRBJ2-3	TRBV3-1	CASSPGLEHTDTQYF	TGTGCCAGCAGCCCGGGACTAGAACACACAGATACGCAGTATTTT
.	many	TRBJ1-6	TRBV9	CASSVAGGRAYNSPLHF	TGTGCCAGCAGCGTAGCCGGGGGCAGGGCCTATAATTCACCCCTCCACTTT
.	few	TRBJ2-3	TRBV12-3/TRBV12-4	CASSLERVEITDTQYF	TGTGCCAGCAGTTTGGAGCGGGTGGAGATCACAGATACGCAGTATTTT
.	.	TRBJ1-1	TRBV7-2	CASSLGREREAFF	TGTGCCAGCAGCTTAGGCAGGGAGCGTGAAGCTTTCTTT
TRBD1	many	TRBJ2-5	TRBV25-1	CASSEVTGKETQYF	TGTGCCAGCAGTGAAGTGACAGGGAAAGAGACCCAGTACTTC
.	many	TRBJ2-2	TRBV3-1	CASRQGTGELFF	TGTGCCAGCAGACAGGGCACCGGGGAGCTGTTTTTT
.	.	TRBJ2-5	TRBV12-3/TRBV12-4	CASSFLRRETQYF	TGTGCCAGCAGTTTTCTCAGGAGAGAGACCCAGTACTTC
.	many	TRBJ2-1	TRBV7-2	CASSLRQMTYNEQFF	TGTGCCAGCAGCTTGAGACAGATGACGTACAATGAGCAGTTCTTC
.	.	TRBJ2-7	TRBV7-9	CTSSLDGVVQYEQYF	TGTACCAGCAGCTTAGACGGGGTCGTTCAGTACGAGCAGTACTTC
TRBD2	.	TRBJ2-7	TRBV28	CATLEGSGDEQYF	TGTGCCACTCTGGAGGGGAGCGGGGATGAGCAGTACTTC
.	few	TRBJ1-3	TRBV5-1	CASSWGDFGGNTIYF	TGCGCCAGCAGCTGGGGTGATTTTGGAGGAAACACCATATATTTT
.	.	TRBJ2-2	TRBV24-1	CATSEGSSNTGELFF	TGTGCCACCAGTGAGGGAAGTTCGAACACCGGGGAGCTGTTTTTT
.	.	TRBJ1-2	TRBV29-1	CSTGQRLNYGYTF	TGCAGCACGGGTCAGAGACTTAACTATGGCTACACCTTC